This is a list of T cell receptor beta chains from one sample in a study of T cell responses to AZD1222 COVID-19 vaccine. Produced via immunoSEQ multiplex PCR; TCRdb's table is partial and in-frame only. Of about 92,000 clones in the sample, 70% to 90% were seen once. The source material was peripheral blood, sampled on day 0 of AZD1222 vaccination. The receptors stem from an adult in good health. Each CDR3 is given with its conserved first and last residue. The D gene is left open where the match is weak. Expanded clones are given a class, and other clones once, few, many or no size at all.

d_call,clone_size,j_call,v_call,cdr3_aa,cdr3_nt
-,-,TRBJ1-5,TRBV2,CASSLSDRTGQPQHF,TGTGCCAGCAGTCTCTCTGACAGGACGGGGCAGCCCCAGCATTTT
TRBD2,-,TRBJ2-7,TRBV6-2/TRBV6-3,CASSTLAGTYEQYF,TGTGCCAGCAGTACGCTAGCGGGGACCTACGAGCAGTACTTC
TRBD1,few,TRBJ1-3,TRBV7-8,CASSLGDAVTGGANTIYF,TGTGCCAGCAGCTTAGGCGACGCCGTGACAGGGGGCGCGAACACCATATATTTT
-,-,TRBJ1-1,TRBV9,CASSDQVGNTEAFF,TGTGCCAGCAGCGATCAGGTCGGGAACACTGAAGCTTTCTTT
-,-,TRBJ2-5,TRBV19,CASSMQAGFQETQYF,TGTGCCAGTAGTATGCAGGCAGGGTTCCAAGAGACCCAGTACTTC
TRBD1,-,TRBJ1-1,TRBV18,CASSPPSSTGGTEAFF,TGTGCCAGCTCACCACCGTCGTCGACAGGGGGAACTGAAGCTTTCTTT
-,-,TRBJ1-3,TRBV12-3/TRBV12-4,CASSLVQGNTIYF,TGTGCCAGCAGTTTAGTTCAGGGAAACACCATATATTTT
TRBD1,-,TRBJ1-1,TRBV6-5,CASRARDSTQPTRF,TGTGCCAGCAGAGCGAGGGACAGTACGCAACCCACTAGATTT
-,-,TRBJ2-7,TRBV27,CASSRRVYYEQYF,TGTGCCAGCAGTAGGAGGGTTTACTACGAGCAGTACTTC
-,-,TRBJ2-5,TRBV3-1/TRBV3-2,CASSQRRTSQETQYF,TGTGCCAGCAGCCAAAGACGGACCTCCCAAGAGACCCAGTACTTC
-,-,TRBJ1-2,TRBV29-1,CTLRGVRPNYGYTF,TGCACCCTACGGGGGGTCCGCCCTAACTATGGCTACACCTTC
TRBD1,-,TRBJ2-1,TRBV19,CASSSHDRGPYNEQFF,TGTGCCAGTAGTAGTCACGACAGGGGACCCTACAATGAGCAGTTCTTC
-,-,TRBJ1-2,TRBV19,CASRPRGLGSYGYTF,TGTGCCAGTAGACCTCGTGGACTCGGGTCCTATGGCTACACCTTC
-,-,TRBJ2-2,TRBV6-2/TRBV6-3,CASSYNAGANTGELFF,TGTGCCAGCAGTTACAATGCGGGGGCTAACACCGGGGAGCTGTTTTTT
-,-,TRBJ2-5,TRBV5-1,CASSLEQIGSETQYF,TGCGCCAGCAGCTTGGAGCAGATAGGTTCGGAGACCCAGTACTTC
-,once,TRBJ1-4,TRBV27,CASSTHLGGEEKLFF,TGTGCCAGCAGTACGCACCTCGGGGGCGAGGAAAAACTGTTTTTT
TRBD2,-,TRBJ2-3,TRBV14,CASSPGLDTDTQYF,TGTGCCAGCAGCCCGGGACTAGACACAGATACGCAGTATTTT
-,-,TRBJ2-5,TRBV3-1/TRBV3-2,CASSQAMGRQETQYF,TGTGCCAGCAGCCAAGCGATGGGTCGCCAAGAGACCCAGTACTTC
-,-,TRBJ2-5,TRBV2,CASRDQETQYF,TGTGCCAGCAGGGACCAAGAGACCCAGTACTTC
-,-,TRBJ1-5,TRBV7-8,CASSLEGYSNQPQHF,TGTGCCAGCAGCTTAGAGGGCTATAGCAATCAGCCCCAGCATTTT
-,-,TRBJ1-3,TRBV7-2,CASSLVGGDAGNTIYF,TGTGCCAGCAGCTTAGTAGGGGGAGACGCCGGAAACACCATATATTTT
-,few,TRBJ1-4,TRBV5-1,CASSLSTGAALDEKLFF,TGCGCCAGCAGCCTATCGACTGGGGCAGCCCTCGATGAAAAACTGTTTTTT
-,-,TRBJ2-7,TRBV29-1,CSVEVKGYEQYF,TGCAGCGTTGAAGTCAAGGGATATGAGCAGTACTTC
-,-,TRBJ2-5,TRBV20-1,CSASRRGVQETQYF,TGCAGTGCTAGTCGCCGTGGGGTTCAAGAGACCCAGTACTTC
-,few,TRBJ2-1,TRBV9,CASSALGGVSYNEQFF,TGTGCCAGCAGCGCCCTTGGCGGGGTGTCCTACAATGAGCAGTTCTTC
TRBD2,few,TRBJ2-1,TRBV10-1,CASSESSGGYNEQFF,TGCGCCAGCAGTGAGTCAAGCGGGGGGTACAATGAGCAGTTCTTC
-,-,TRBJ2-1,TRBV19,CASSTRQDSLNNEQFF,TGTGCCAGTAGTACTCGACAGGACTCCTTAAACAATGAGCAGTTCTTC
-,-,TRBJ1-3,TRBV19,CASSIGGTGNTIYF,TGTGCCAGTAGTATTGGGGGAACTGGAAACACCATATATTTT
TRBD1,-,TRBJ2-7,TRBV14,CASSPNRGPFYEQYF,TGTGCCAGCAGCCCGAACAGGGGTCCGTTCTACGAGCAGTACTTC
-,few,TRBJ1-2,TRBV4-2,CASSQGRQGNYGYTF,TGTGCCAGCAGCCAAGGCAGGCAGGGTAACTATGGCTACACCTTC